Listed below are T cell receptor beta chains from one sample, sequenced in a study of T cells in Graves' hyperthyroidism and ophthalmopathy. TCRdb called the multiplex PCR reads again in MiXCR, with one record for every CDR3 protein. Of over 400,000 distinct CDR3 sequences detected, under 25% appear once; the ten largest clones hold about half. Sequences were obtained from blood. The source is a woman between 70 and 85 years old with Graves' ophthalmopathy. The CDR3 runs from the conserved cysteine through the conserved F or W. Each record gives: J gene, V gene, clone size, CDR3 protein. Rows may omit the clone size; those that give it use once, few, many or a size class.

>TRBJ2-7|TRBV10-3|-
CAISEWLPKHEQYF
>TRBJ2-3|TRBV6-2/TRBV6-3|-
CASRDSGRTDTQYF
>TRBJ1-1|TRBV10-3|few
CAISEEGLNTEAFF
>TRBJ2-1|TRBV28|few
CASIVAGYQGEQFF
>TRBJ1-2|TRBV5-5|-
CASSLLAGKGYGYTF
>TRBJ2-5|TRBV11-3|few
CASSRRTGPPETQYF
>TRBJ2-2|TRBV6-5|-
CASSYLGQAPNTGELFF
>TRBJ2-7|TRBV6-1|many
CASSFGTGGTYEQYF
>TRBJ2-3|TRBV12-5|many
CASGPHRRGLLGDTDTQYF
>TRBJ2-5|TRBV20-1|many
CSARLPIMETQYF
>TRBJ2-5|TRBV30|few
CAWSAARVGETQYF
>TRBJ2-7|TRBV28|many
CASSFNVRVGTSGSSRDEQYF
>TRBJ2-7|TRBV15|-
CATSRDGGHFEQYF
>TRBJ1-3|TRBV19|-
CASSRGSLSGNTIYF